The 22 T cell receptor beta chains given below trace back to one sample, sequenced in a study of CD8+CD57+ T cells in acquired aplastic anemia. Investigators profiled TCR beta VDJ and CDR3 from genomic DNA template. Each CDR3 protein gets one entry after TCRdb re-called the reads with MiXCR. The data show about 270,000 distinct CDR3 sequences, around 82% seen once. An expansion of CD8+CD57+ cells by flow cytometry had been shown in patients chosen for sequencing. Sequencing was done on a sample of sorted CD4+, CD8+, or CD8+CD57+ T cells (not recorded which) from PBMCs. The receptors stem from a human donor with aplastic anemia.

In regard to this clonotype: As the CDR3 is not closed by the conserved phenylalanine or tryptophan, this likely results from a read error. It is unclear where the CDR3 begins or ends on the DNA, so no DNA is shown, and the CDR3 is as TCRdb lists it. This chain connects TRBV19 to TRBJ2-3; the table calls TRBD2, which could not be checked here. From germline, CDR1 is LNHDA and CDR2 SQIVND (reference sequence). Ends included, the CDR3 has 14 residues. The CDR3 is CASSLGEGGDNSPL.

On this clonotype: This may be a read error, as it is one base from a much larger clone. This chain joins TRBV12-3 or TRBV12-4 and TRBJ1-4, with D hard to call. The CDR3 length is 17 residues. The CDR3 sequence: CVSSLSSGEQINEKLFF. In DNA form, the CDR3 reads TGTGTCAGCAGTTTGTCTTCAGGAGAACAAATTAATGAAAAACTGTTTTTT.

This clonotype was seen repeatedly, ten times or more. V gene TRBV5-8 combines with J gene TRBJ1-2, with TRBD1 matching 12 bases. The ends lost 2 bases at V and 5 bases at J; junction bases unmatched: 4. The CDR3 length is 15 residues. Looked up from germline, CDR1 is SGHTS and CDR2 is YDEGEE. The CDR3 DNA reads as TGTGCCAGCAGCTTCCCGGGACAGGGGGCGTATGGCTACACCTTC. Its protein is CASSFPGQGAYGYTF.

The chain uses TRBV7-9 and TRBJ2-5; 7 positions match TRBD1. This CDR3 region has 15 residues. In germline, CDR1 is SEHNR, CDR2 FQNEAQ (reference sequence). Germline trimming cut 11 bases from V and 12 bases from J; bases unmatched to any gene: 24. The CDR3 sequence is CAGQVARETQYTEYF. In DNA form, the CDR3 reads TGTGCCGGACAGGTAGCCCGCGAGACCCAGTACACCGAGTACTTC.

About this clonotype itself: Lacking the conserved final phenylalanine or tryptophan, this CDR3 likely reflects a read error. The DNA is left out, because the CDR3 cannot be placed on it with certainty; the CDR3 is given as TCRdb lists it. V gene TRBV7-9 combines with J gene TRBJ2-1; the D call of TRBD1 is as the table states it, not checked on the DNA. The CDR3 is 13 residues long, ends included. Germline CDR1 is SEHNR and CDR2 is FQNEAQ (reference sequence). The CDR3 region is CASSLSLTGDNES.

A remark on this clonotype: It is unclear where the CDR3 begins or ends on the DNA, so no DNA is shown, and the CDR3 is as TCRdb lists it. Here the CDR3 reads CLCASSGVAETQYF. The chain carries TRBV15 and TRBJ2-5; TRBD2, the table's D call, was not compared with the DNA. The CDR3 has 14 amino acids, counting both end residues. CDR1 and CDR2 from the germline V gene are LNHNV and YYDKDF (reference sequence).

The chain couples TRBV7-2 to TRBJ2-3, with D possibly TRBD2 on 6 matching bases. This CDR3 comprises 16 residues. Germline V lookup: CDR1 SGHTA, CDR2 FQGNSA. The V gene lost 6 bases and the J gene lost 6 bases, with 22 bases spanning the gap. CDR3 amino acids: CASSFAGPGYTDTQYF. The CDR3 bases are TGTGCCAGCAGTTTCGCGGGACCGGGATACACTGATACGCAGTATTTT.

The chain employs TRBV7-2 and TRBJ2-7; a possible D gene is TRBD2 (6 bases). This CDR3 is built from 18 residues. Germline CDR1 and CDR2: SGHTA and FQGNSA. V was shortened by 1 base and J by 4 bases, with 23 bases between the two germline ends. The CDR3: CASSLEGGADTQYYEQYV. DNA for the CDR3: TGTGCCAGCAGCTTAGAGGGAGGTGCCGATACGCAGTATTACGAGCAGTACGTC.

This chain uses TRBV11-3 with TRBJ1-1; TRBD1 is a possible D gene (6 bases). The CDR3 consists of 16 residues. Germline loops: CDR1 SGHNT, CDR2 YENEEA. Trimming removed 0 bases from V and 0 bases from J, with 11 bases in between. The DNA for the CDR3 is TGTGCCAGCAGCTTAGATCTGACAGGCTTGAACACTGAAGCTTTCTTT. It specifies CASSLDLTGLNTEAFF.

Worth noting for this clonotype: At one end the junction does not follow the germline gene, possibly because of a read error. The chain recombines TRBV2 with TRBJ2-1, with D possibly TRBD2 on 6 matching bases. The CDR3 extends over 15 amino acids. Germline CDR1 SNHLY, CDR2 FYNNEI. CDR3 DNA: TGTGCCAGTAGTATAGTGGGGGGAGCGAACACTGAACCTTTCTTT. Translated, it gives CASSIVGGANTEPFF.

V gene TRBV2 combines with J gene TRBJ2-2; D remains unclear. V was pared by 4 bases and J by 6 bases, with 9 bases between. CDR1 and CDR2 from the germline V gene are SNHLY and FYNNEI. This CDR3 region has 13 residues. The CDR3 reads CASSAEDAGELFF. The CDR3 coding sequence is TGTGCCAGCAGTGCAGAGGACGCCGGGGAGCTGTTTTTT.

This rearrangement joins TRBV11-3 to TRBJ2-1, with D perhaps given as TRBD1 or TRBD2 (5 bases each). Trimming left V 8 bases short and J 8 bases short, with 25 bases between. Looked up from germline, CDR1 is SGHNT and CDR2 is YENEEA. The CDR3 is 16 residues long. As DNA, the CDR3 is TGTGCCAGCGGCCACGGGGCACGAAACGGTCAGGATGAGCAGTTCTTC. Translating it yields CASGHGARNGQDEQFF.

As concerns this clonotype: This CDR3 fails to terminate in the conserved phenylalanine or tryptophan, so it likely reflects a read error. The limits of the CDR3 on the DNA are not certain, so only TCRdb's listed CDR3 is given. This chain uses TRBV9 with TRBJ2-1; the table's D call, TRBD2, has no DNA check behind it. The germline CDR1 and CDR2 sequences are SGDLS and YYNGEE. The CDR3 adds up to 13 amino acids, both ends counted. The CDR3 protein is CASSVYRNSYNVL.

V gene TRBV9 combines with J gene TRBJ2-6; D unresolved. The germline V gene has CDR1 SGDLS and CDR2 YYNGEE. With 0 bases removed from V and 12 bases from J, the gap between germline ends came to 19 bases. CDR3 size: 16 residues. For the CDR3, the DNA is TGTGCCAGCAGCGTAGGGGTCTCGAGAAATCAGCCCGTCCTGACTTTC. Protein: CASSVGVSRNQPVLTF.

Concerning this clonotype itself: A junction boundary mismatches the germline segment, possibly from a read error. The chain uses TRBV9 and TRBJ2-3; no definite D call. Per germline, CDR1 SGDLS and CDR2 YYNGEE. There are 15 residues in the CDR3. The CDR3 region is CASSVAGKSTYTQYF. For the CDR3, the DNA is TGTGCCAGCAGCGTAGCTGGGAAGAGCACATATACGCAGTATTTT. The full variable domain, with the rest looked up from reference TRBV9 and TRBJ2-3, is DSGVTQTPKHLITATGQRVTLRCSPRSGDLSVYWYQQSLDQGLQFLIQYYNGEERAKGNILERFSAQQFPDLHSELNLSSLELGDSALYFCASSVAGKSTYTQYFGPGTRLTVL.

J is TRBJ2-5 and V is TRBV5-1; the D is unclear. Germline assignment: CDR1 SGHRS and CDR2 YFSETQ. V lost 4 bases, J lost 6 bases, and 19 bases lay in between. The CDR3 is 15 amino acids. The chain's CDR3 is CASSLYVDDRKTQYF. Written as DNA, the CDR3 is TGCGCCAGCAGCCTCTACGTGGATGATAGGAAGACCCAGTACTTC. Combining the CDR3 with reference TRBV5-1 and TRBJ2-5 gives the whole variable domain KAGVTQTPRYLIKTRGQQVTLSCSPISGHRSVSWYQQTPGQGLQFLFEYFSETQRNKGNFPGRFSGRQFSNSRSEMNVSTLELGDSALYLCASSLYVDDRKTQYFGPGTRLLVL.

The chain combines TRBV4-1 with TRBJ2-1; TRBD1 agrees at 8 bases. In germline, CDR1 is MGHRA, CDR2 YSYEKL. The CDR3 totals 16 residues. The J segment lost 8 bases and the V segment lost 6 bases, leaving 15 bases of the junction unmatched. The CDR3, as DNA: TGCGCCAGCAGTGAGTCGACAGGACAGGGATGGGATGAGCAGTTCTTC. This sequence encodes CASSESTGQGWDEQFF.

For the CDR3, the DNA is TGTGCCAGCAGCAATGGGCAGGGGTCTATTTATACCCACACCTTC. Translating gives CASSNGQGSIYTHTF. The chain links TRBV7-2 to TRBJ1-2; D might be TRBD1 (6 bases). In germline, CDR1 is SGHTA, CDR2 FQGNSA. CDR3 length: 15 amino acids. Trimming took 5 bases from V and 12 from J, leaving 25 bases between them.

With regard to this clonotype: At one boundary the junction diverges from the germline segment, which might be a read error. The chain is built from TRBV15 and TRBJ2-3; D gene unclear. CDR1 and CDR2 from the germline V gene are LNHNV and YYDKDF (reference sequence). This CDR3 has 13 residues. Here the CDR3 reads CATGDGGAQTHHF. The CDR3 DNA follows: TGTGCCACCGGCGACGGCGGCGCACAAACGCACCATTTC.

The gene calls are TRBV24-1 and TRBJ2-1; 11 positions agree with TRBD2. Germline V gene lookup returns CDR1 KGHDR and CDR2 SFDVKD. V trimming: 12 bases; J trimming: 8 bases; junction bases outside the gene matches: 8. The CDR3 consists of 13 residues. The chain's CDR3 is CAAGTSGRDEQFF. Written as DNA, the CDR3 is TGTGCCGCCGGGACTAGCGGTAGGGATGAGCAGTTCTTC.

This clonotype was seen once. One junction end disagrees with the germline gene, perhaps due to a read error. The chain has TRBV9 and TRBJ2-3; TRBD2 aligns across 11 bases. Germline assignment: CDR1 SGDLS and CDR2 YYNGEE. The CDR3 consists of 13 residues. The CDR3 sequence is CASSDGTSGTDNF. In DNA, the CDR3 is TGTGCCAGCAGCGACGGGACTAGCGGTACGGATAATTTT. Full variable domain (outside the CDR3, taken from reference TRBV9 and TRBJ2-3): DSGVTQTPKHLITATGQRVTLRCSPRSGDLSVYWYQQSLDQGLQFLIQYYNGEERAKGNILERFSAQQFPDLHSELNLSSLELGDSALYFCASSDGTSGTDNFGPGTRLTVL.

This clonotype was counted a single time. This chain links TRBV7-3 with TRBJ2-3; no definite D call. Germline-derived CDR1 and CDR2 are SGHTA and FQGTGA. This CDR3 is built from 15 residues. V lost 5 bases and J lost 11, with 23 bases in between. For the CDR3, the DNA is TGTGCCAGCAGCGTAGTGGGCCGTCCGTACAATGAGCAGTATTTT. Translation: CASSVVGRPYNEQYF.